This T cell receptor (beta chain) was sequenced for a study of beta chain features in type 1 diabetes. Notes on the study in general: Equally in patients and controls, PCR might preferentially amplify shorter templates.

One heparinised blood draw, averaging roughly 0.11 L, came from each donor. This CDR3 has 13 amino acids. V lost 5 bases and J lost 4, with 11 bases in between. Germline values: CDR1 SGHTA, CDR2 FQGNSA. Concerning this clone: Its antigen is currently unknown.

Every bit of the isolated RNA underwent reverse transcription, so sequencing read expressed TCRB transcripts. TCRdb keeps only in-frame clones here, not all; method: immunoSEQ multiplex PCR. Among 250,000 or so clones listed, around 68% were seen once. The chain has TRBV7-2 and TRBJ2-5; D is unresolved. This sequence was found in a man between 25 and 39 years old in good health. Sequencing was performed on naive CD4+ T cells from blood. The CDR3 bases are TGTGCCAGCAGCCAAGAAAGACGAGAGACCCAGTACTTC. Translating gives CASSQERRETQYF.